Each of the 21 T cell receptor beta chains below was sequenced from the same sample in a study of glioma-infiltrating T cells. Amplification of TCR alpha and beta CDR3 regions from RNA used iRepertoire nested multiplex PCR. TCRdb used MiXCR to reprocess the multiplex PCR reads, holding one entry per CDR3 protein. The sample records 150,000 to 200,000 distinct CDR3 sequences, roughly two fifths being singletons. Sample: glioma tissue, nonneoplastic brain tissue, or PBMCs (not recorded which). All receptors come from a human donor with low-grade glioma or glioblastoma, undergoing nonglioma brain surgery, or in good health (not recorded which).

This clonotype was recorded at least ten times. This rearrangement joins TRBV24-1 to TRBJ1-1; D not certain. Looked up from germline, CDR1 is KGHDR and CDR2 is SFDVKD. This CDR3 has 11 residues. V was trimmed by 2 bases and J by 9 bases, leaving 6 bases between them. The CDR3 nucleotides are TGTGCCACCAGTGATTCCTACAAAGCTTTCTTT. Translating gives CATSDSYKAFF.

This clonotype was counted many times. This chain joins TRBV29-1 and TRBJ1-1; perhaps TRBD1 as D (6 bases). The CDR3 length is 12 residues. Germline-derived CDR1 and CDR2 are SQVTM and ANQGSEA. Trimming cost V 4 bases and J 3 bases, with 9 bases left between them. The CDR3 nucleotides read TGCAGCGTTGTATCAGGGGACACTGAAGCTTTCTTT. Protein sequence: CSVVSGDTEAFF.

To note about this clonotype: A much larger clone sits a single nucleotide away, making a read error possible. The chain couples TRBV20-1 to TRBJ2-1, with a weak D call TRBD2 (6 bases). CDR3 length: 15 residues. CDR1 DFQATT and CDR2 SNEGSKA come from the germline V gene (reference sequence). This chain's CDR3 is CSARDRRTGANEQLF. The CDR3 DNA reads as TGCAGTGCTAGAGATCGGCGGACGGGAGCCAATGAGCAGTTATTC.

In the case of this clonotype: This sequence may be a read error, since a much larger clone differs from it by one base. CDR3 region: CAIRGGADTQYF. CDR3 bases: TGTGCCATCAGGGGCGGGGCAGATACGCAGTATTTT. V is TRBV6-2 or TRBV6-3 and J is TRBJ2-3; TRBD1 or TRBD2 may be the D gene (6 bases each). This CDR3 is built from 12 residues. In germline, CDR1 is MNHEY, CDR2 SVGEGT. The V end lost 10 bases, the J end lost 4 bases, and 12 bases lay between the germline ends.

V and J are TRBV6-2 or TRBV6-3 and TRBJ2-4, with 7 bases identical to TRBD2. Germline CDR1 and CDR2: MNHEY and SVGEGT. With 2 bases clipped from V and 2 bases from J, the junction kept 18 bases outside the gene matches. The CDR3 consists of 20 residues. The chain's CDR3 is CASSYRGGALPTITKNIQYF. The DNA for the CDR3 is TGTGCCAGCAGTTACCGCGGGGGTGCCCTCCCAACTATAACCAAAAACATTCAGTACTTC.

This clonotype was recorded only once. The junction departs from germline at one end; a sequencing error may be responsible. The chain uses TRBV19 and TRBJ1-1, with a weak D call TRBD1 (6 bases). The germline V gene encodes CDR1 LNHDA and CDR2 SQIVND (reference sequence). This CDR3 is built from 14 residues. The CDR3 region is CASSIYGTPSEVFF. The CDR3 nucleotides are TGTGCCAGTAGTATATATGGGACACCTTCTGAAGTTTTCTTT.

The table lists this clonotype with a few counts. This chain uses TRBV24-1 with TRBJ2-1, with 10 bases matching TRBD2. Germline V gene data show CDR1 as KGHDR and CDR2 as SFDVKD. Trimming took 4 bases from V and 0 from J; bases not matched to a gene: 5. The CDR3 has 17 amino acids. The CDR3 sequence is CATSDSAGGGSYNEQFF. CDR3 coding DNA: TGTGCCACCAGTGACTCAGCGGGAGGGGGCTCCTACAATGAGCAGTTCTTC.

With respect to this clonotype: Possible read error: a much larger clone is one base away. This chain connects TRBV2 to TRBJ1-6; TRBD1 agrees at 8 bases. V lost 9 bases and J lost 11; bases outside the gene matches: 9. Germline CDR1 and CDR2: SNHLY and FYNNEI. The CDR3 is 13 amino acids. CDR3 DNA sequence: TGTGCCAGTCAACAGGGGGAGGATGCACCCCTCCACTTT. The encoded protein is CASQQGEDAPLHF.

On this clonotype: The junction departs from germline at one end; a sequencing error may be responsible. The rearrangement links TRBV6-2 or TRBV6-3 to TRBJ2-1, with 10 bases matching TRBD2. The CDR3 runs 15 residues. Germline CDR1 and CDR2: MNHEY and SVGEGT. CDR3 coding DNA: TGTGCCAGCAGAGGCAGCGGGAGGGTCTACAATGAGAAGTTCTTC. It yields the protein CASRGSGRVYNEKFF.

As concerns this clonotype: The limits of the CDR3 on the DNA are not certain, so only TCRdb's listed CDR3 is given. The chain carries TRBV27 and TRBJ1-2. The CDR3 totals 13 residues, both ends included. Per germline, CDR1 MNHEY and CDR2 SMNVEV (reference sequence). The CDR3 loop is CASSFAEGNGYTF.

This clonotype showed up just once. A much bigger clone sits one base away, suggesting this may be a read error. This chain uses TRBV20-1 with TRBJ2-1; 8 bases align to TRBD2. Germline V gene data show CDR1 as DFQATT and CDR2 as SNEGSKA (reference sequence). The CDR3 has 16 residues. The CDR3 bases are TGCAGTGCTAGTGACCCCAGCGGGAGCTCCTGCAATGAGCAGTTCTTC. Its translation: CSASDPSGSSCNEQFF.

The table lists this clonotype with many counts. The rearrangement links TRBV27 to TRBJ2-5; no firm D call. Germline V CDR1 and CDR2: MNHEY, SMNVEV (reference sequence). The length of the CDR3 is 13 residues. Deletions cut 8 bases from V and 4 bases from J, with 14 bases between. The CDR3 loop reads CASRLGAGETQYF. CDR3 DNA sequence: TGTGCCAGCCGGCTTGGTGCCGGAGAGACCCAGTACTTC.

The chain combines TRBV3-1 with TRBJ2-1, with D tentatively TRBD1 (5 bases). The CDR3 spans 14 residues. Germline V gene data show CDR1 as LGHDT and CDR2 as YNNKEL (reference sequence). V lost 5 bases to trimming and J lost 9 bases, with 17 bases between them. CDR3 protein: CASSSTVSLGEQFF. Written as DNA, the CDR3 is TGTGCCAGCAGCTCGACAGTATCCCTTGGTGAGCAGTTCTTC.

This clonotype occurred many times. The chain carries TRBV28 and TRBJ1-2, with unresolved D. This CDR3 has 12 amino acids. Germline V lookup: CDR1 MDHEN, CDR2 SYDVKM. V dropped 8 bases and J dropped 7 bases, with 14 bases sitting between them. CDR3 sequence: CASGRADRGYTF. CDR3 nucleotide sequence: TGTGCCAGCGGGCGGGCCGATCGTGGCTACACCTTC.

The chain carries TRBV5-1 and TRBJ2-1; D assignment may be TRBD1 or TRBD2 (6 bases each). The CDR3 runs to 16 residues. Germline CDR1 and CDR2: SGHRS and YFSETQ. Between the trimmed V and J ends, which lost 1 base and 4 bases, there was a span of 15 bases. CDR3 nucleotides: TGCGCCAGCAGCTTGAGCGGTGGAGGGGGGTACAATGAGCAGTTCTTC. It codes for CASSLSGGGGYNEQFF.

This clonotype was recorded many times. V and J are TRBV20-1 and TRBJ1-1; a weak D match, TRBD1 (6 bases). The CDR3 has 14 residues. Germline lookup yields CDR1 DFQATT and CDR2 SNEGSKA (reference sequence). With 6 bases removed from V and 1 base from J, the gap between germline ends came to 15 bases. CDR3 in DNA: TGCAGTGCCTCTTTGGGGGGGCCGAACACTGAAGCTTTCTTT. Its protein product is CSASLGGPNTEAFF.

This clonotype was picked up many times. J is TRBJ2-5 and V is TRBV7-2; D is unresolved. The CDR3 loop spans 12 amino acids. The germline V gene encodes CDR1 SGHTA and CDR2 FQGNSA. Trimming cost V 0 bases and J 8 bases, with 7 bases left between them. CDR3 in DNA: TGTGCCAGCAGCTTAGCGTTGAGTACCCAGTACTTC. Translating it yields CASSLALSTQYF.

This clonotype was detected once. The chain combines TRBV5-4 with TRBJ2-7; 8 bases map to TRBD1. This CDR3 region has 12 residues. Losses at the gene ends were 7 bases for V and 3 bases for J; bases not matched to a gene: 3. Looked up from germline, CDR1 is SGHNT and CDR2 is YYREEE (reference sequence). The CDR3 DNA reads TGTGCCAGCTCCACAGGGGGCTACGAGCAGTACTTC. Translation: CASSTGGYEQYF. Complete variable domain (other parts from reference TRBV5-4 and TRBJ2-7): ETGVTQSPTHLIKTRGQQVTLRCSSQSGHNTVSWYQQALGQGPQFIFQYYREEENGRGNFPPRFSGLQFPNYSSELNVNALELDDSALYLCASSTGGYEQYFGPGTRLTVT.

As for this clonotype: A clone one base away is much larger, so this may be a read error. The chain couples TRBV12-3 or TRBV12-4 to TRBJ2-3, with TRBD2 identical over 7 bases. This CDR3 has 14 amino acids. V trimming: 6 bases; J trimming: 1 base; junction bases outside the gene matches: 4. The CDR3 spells CASSGLVRTDTQYF. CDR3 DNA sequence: TGTGCCAGCAGCGGACTAGTGCGCACAGATACGCAGTATTTT.

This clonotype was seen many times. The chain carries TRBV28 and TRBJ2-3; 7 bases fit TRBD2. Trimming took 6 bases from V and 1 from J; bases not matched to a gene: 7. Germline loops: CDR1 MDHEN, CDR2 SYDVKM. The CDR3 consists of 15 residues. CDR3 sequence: CASSRSGERTDTQYF. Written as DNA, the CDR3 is TGTGCCAGCAGCCGGAGCGGGGAGCGCACAGATACGCAGTATTTT.

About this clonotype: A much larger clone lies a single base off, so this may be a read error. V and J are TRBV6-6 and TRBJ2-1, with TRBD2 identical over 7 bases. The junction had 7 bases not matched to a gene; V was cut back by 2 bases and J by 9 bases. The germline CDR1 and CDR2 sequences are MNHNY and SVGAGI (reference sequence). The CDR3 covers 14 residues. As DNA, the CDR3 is TGTGCCAGCAGTTACAGTCGCGGGAGTGGTGAGCAGTTCTTC. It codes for CASSYSRGSGEQFF.